These T cell receptor beta chains were read from a single sample in a study of shared clonotypes between healthy human individuals. Assay: immunoSEQ multiplex PCR; the TCRdb copy retains only in-frame clones and omits some. The data contain a few million clones, just under 95% of them singletons. Sequenced material: naive CD8+ T cells from PBMCs. Receptors were obtained from a man aged 18 to 30 in good health. Some clones in this sample may be carry-over from other donors' samples. The CDR3 runs from the conserved cysteine through the conserved F or W. D genes are given only for firm matches. A clone size is listed for some rows: how often the clone was seen (once, few, many), or a class if it is expanded.

CDR3 protein,CDR3 DNA,D gene,J gene,V gene,clone size
CASSLTGSGTYEQYF,TGTGCCAGCAGTTTAACCGGGAGTGGGACCTACGAGCAGTACTTC,.,TRBJ2-7,TRBV27,.
CASSPGLAVLQETQYF,TGCGCCAGCAGCCCCGGACTAGCGGTTCTCCAAGAGACCCAGTACTTC,TRBD2,TRBJ2-5,TRBV5-1,once
CASSARQGINEQYF,TGTGCCAGTAGTGCGCGACAGGGGATAAACGAGCAGTACTTC,TRBD1,TRBJ2-7,TRBV19,.
CASSEDGSGQFF,TGTGCCAGCAGCGAGGACGGTTCCGGGCAGTTCTTC,.,TRBJ2-1,TRBV7-9,.
CASSLTLGSYEQYF,TGTGCCAGCAGCTTGACTCTGGGGTCCTACGAGCAGTACTTC,.,TRBJ2-7,TRBV5-4,.
CASSRDSGRSHNEQFF,TGTGCCAGCAGCAGGGATAGCGGGAGGTCCCACAATGAGCAGTTCTTC,TRBD2,TRBJ2-1,TRBV7-6,.
CAISDVDQNTEAFF,TGTGCCATCAGTGATGTGGATCAGAACACTGAAGCTTTCTTT,.,TRBJ1-1,TRBV10-3,once
CASSYSGGTGELFF,TGTGCCAGCAGTTACTCTGGGGGTACCGGGGAGCTGTTTTTT,.,TRBJ2-2,TRBV6-5,.
CASSPREGAYSYEQYF,TGCGCCAGCAGCCCCCGCGAGGGGGCGTACTCCTACGAGCAGTACTTC,TRBD1,TRBJ2-7,TRBV4-1,once
CASSPDSSNQPQHF,TGTGCCAGCAGCCCCGACAGCAGCAATCAGCCCCAGCATTTT,.,TRBJ1-5,TRBV7-9,.
CASSSTGFSTEAFF,TGTGCCAGCAGCTCTACAGGGTTTTCCACTGAAGCTTTCTTT,.,TRBJ1-1,TRBV7-3,.
CASSLLLGLADTDTQYF,TGTGCCAGCAGCTTACTCCTCGGGCTAGCGGACACAGATACGCAGTATTTT,TRBD2,TRBJ2-3,TRBV7-8,.
CASSQSRDGEQETQYF,TGCGCCAGCAGCCAATCGAGGGACGGAGAGCAAGAGACCCAGTACTTC,.,TRBJ2-5,TRBV4-1,once
CASSNPGLAGPEQYF,TGTGCCAGCAGCAACCCGGGACTAGCGGGCCCCGAGCAGTACTTC,TRBD2,TRBJ2-7,TRBV7-9,.
CASSPRRTGERYYEQYF,TGTGCCAGCAGCCCGAGAAGAACAGGGGAAAGATACTACGAGCAGTACTTC,TRBD1,TRBJ2-7,TRBV7-8,.
CASSPPTGIPNEQYF,TGTGCCAGCAGCCCCCCGACGGGGATACCGAACGAGCAGTACTTC,.,TRBJ2-7,TRBV4-2,.
CASSQDRFGRALDEQYF,TGCGCCAGCAGCCAAGATAGGTTCGGCAGGGCGTTAGACGAGCAGTACTTC,.,TRBJ2-7,TRBV4-3,once
CASSQTTYEQYF,TGCGCCAGCAGCCAAACTACCTACGAGCAGTACTTC,.,TRBJ2-7,TRBV4-1,.
CASSDGGIGELFF,TGTGCCAGCAGTGATGGGGGAATCGGGGAGCTGTTTTTT,.,TRBJ2-2,TRBV2,.
CASSSQGWEEKLFF,TGTGCCAGCAGCTCGCAGGGGTGGGAAGAAAAACTGTTTTTT,.,TRBJ1-4,TRBV7-9,.
CASSLEGGRLYF,TGTGCCAGCAGCTTAGAGGGCGGGAGGTTGTATTTT,TRBD2,TRBJ2-3,TRBV11-2,.
CASSPWGGNTGELFF,TGTGCCAGCAGCCCATGGGGCGGGAACACCGGGGAGCTGTTTTTT,.,TRBJ2-2,TRBV28,.
CASSHRKTGGGGDQPQHF,TGTGCCAGCAGCCACCGAAAGACAGGGGGCGGCGGAGATCAGCCCCAGCATTTT,TRBD1,TRBJ1-5,TRBV7-8,.
CASSIEVSLRETQYF,TGTGCCAGTAGTATAGAAGTTTCGCTGCGAGAGACCCAGTACTTC,.,TRBJ2-5,TRBV19,.
CATSRGTSAGIDTQYF,TGTGCCACCAGCAGGGGGACTAGCGCGGGAATAGATACGCAGTATTTT,TRBD2,TRBJ2-3,TRBV15,.
CASNESDTQYF,TGTGCCAGCAATGAATCAGATACGCAGTATTTT,.,TRBJ2-3,TRBV21-1,.
CSVESGRAGYNEQFF,TGCAGCGTTGAGTCGGGGCGGGCTGGCTACAATGAGCAGTTCTTC,.,TRBJ2-1,TRBV29-1,.